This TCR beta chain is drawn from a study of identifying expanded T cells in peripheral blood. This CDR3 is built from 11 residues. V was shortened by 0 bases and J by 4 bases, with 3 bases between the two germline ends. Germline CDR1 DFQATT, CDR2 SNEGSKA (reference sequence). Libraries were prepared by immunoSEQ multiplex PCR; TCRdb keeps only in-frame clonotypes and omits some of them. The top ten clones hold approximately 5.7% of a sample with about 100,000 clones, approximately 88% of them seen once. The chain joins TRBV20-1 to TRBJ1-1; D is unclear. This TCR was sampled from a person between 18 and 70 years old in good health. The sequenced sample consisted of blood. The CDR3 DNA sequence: TGCAGTGCTAGAGAAGGCACTGAAGCTTTCTTT. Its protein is CSAREGTEAFF.